The sequence of this T cell receptor beta chain was determined in a study of cytomegalovirus exposure and HLA in healthy donors. Findings of the study overall: Later work found most CMV-associated TCR beta chains apparently HLA-restricted.

J gave up 0 bases and V 8 bases, and 6 bases lay outside the gene matches. Germline V CDR1 and CDR2: MNHEY, SVGAGI. CDR3 size: 15 residues. About this clone itself: Its cognate antigen is unknown.

Primers included in the PCR were 60 Vbeta and 13 Jbeta primers. Some clones are missing from TCRdb's copy, which holds only in-frame ones; the method was immunoSEQ multiplex PCR. This table has some 30,000 clones, around 83% appearing once. The TCR was taken from a woman aged 18 to 35 in good health and CMV-seronegative. V is TRBV6-5 and J is TRBJ2-3; TRBD1 aligns across 9 bases. Sequenced input: PBMCs. CDR3 DNA sequence: TGTGCCAGCGTCGACAGGGGGTCGAGCACAGATACGCAGTATTTT. The encoded protein is CASVDRGSSTDTQYF.